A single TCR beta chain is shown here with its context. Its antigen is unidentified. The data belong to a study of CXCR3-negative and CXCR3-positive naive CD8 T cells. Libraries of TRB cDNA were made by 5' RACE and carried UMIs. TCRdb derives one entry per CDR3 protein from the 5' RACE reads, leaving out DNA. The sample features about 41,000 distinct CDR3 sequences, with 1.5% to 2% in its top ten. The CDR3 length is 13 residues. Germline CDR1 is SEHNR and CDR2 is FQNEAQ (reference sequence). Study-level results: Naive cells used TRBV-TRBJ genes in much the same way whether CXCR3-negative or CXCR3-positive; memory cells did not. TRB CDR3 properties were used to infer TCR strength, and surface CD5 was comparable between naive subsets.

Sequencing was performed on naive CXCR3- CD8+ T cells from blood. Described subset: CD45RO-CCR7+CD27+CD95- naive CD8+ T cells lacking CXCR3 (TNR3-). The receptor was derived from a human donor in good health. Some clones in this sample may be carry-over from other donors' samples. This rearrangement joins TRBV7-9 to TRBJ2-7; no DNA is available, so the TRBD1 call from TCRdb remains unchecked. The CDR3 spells CASRPPGVYEQYF.